Listed below are T cell receptor beta chains from one sample, sequenced in a study of shared clonotypes between healthy human individuals. Here immunoSEQ multiplex PCR was the method, and the copy in TCRdb shows in-frame clones only, minus some. The repertoire consists of around 2,000,000 clones, with less than 95% occurring once and the leading ten covering 1.2%. Sequencing was performed on naive CD8+ T cells sorted from blood. All receptors derive from a man younger than 30 in good health. CDR3s include the opening cysteine and the closing phenylalanine or tryptophan. D genes are given only for firm matches. Clone size is stated in some rows and not others, as once, few, many or a class when expanded.

D gene: TRBD2
clone size: NA
V gene: TRBV2
J gene: TRBJ2-1
CDR3 DNA: TGTGCCAGCAGGCCGGAAGCTTGGGGGGGGGACAATGAGCAGTTCTTC
CDR3 protein: CASRPEAWGGDNEQFF

D gene: NA
clone size: NA
V gene: TRBV4-1
J gene: TRBJ2-5
CDR3 DNA: TGCGCCAGCAGCCGACGACAGGTCCAAGAGACCCAGTACTTC
CDR3 protein: CASSRRQVQETQYF

D gene: TRBD2
clone size: NA
V gene: TRBV11-2
J gene: TRBJ2-1
CDR3 DNA: TGTGCCAGCAGCTACCTAGCGGGAGGGCCTGAGAATGAGCAGTTCTTC
CDR3 protein: CASSYLAGGPENEQFF

D gene: TRBD2
clone size: NA
V gene: TRBV28
J gene: TRBJ2-7
CDR3 DNA: TGTGCCAGCAGTCCCCGGTCGGGAGGGGCCGAGCAGTACTTC
CDR3 protein: CASSPRSGGAEQYF

D gene: TRBD2
clone size: NA
V gene: TRBV27
J gene: TRBJ2-5
CDR3 DNA: TGTGCCAGCAGTTCCCCGTTGACTAGCGGGAGTATGGAGACCCAGTACTTC
CDR3 protein: CASSSPLTSGSMETQYF

D gene: TRBD2
clone size: NA
V gene: TRBV28
J gene: TRBJ2-7
CDR3 DNA: TGTGCCACCGCGGGGGAAAACTACGAGCAGTACTTC
CDR3 protein: CATAGENYEQYF

D gene: TRBD2
clone size: NA
V gene: TRBV10-3
J gene: TRBJ2-5
CDR3 DNA: TGTGCCATCAGTGAGGGCGTCAGCGGGGGGGACTTCCAAGAGACCCAGTACTTC
CDR3 protein: CAISEGVSGGDFQETQYF

D gene: TRBD1
clone size: NA
V gene: TRBV2
J gene: TRBJ1-2
CDR3 DNA: TGTGCCAGCAGTGAAGTGCATACCGGGACAGAAGTTGGCTACACCTTC
CDR3 protein: CASSEVHTGTEVGYTF

D gene: TRBD1
clone size: NA
V gene: TRBV5-8
J gene: TRBJ2-7
CDR3 DNA: TGTGCCAGCAGCTTGGCACCACAGGGGGCCTACGAGCAGTACTTC
CDR3 protein: CASSLAPQGAYEQYF

D gene: TRBD1
clone size: NA
V gene: TRBV7-6
J gene: TRBJ1-1
CDR3 DNA: TGTGCCAGCAGCGGAGGCCAGGGGGAGATCCCTGAAGCTTTCTTT
CDR3 protein: CASSGGQGEIPEAFF

D gene: NA
clone size: NA
V gene: TRBV12-5
J gene: TRBJ1-2
CDR3 DNA: TGTGCTAGTGGTCCCACGGGGGCCTACTATGGCTACACCTTC
CDR3 protein: CASGPTGAYYGYTF

D gene: NA
clone size: NA
V gene: TRBV28
J gene: TRBJ1-5
CDR3 DNA: TGTGCCAGCAGTCTTCCCTCCGGGTGGATGCTCAATCAGCCCCAGCATTTT
CDR3 protein: CASSLPSGWMLNQPQHF

D gene: TRBD2
clone size: NA
V gene: TRBV6-5
J gene: TRBJ2-3
CDR3 DNA: TGTGCCAGCAGTTATTCGGGACTAGCGCCAGATACGCAGTATTTT
CDR3 protein: CASSYSGLAPDTQYF

D gene: NA
clone size: NA
V gene: TRBV27
J gene: TRBJ2-2
CDR3 DNA: TGTGCCAGCGGGGGGTTGAACACCGGGGAGCTGTTTTTT
CDR3 protein: CASGGLNTGELFF

D gene: NA
clone size: NA
V gene: TRBV5-1
J gene: TRBJ1-2
CDR3 DNA: TGCGCCAGCAGCTTGGTGGGCGGCGATGGCTACACCTTC
CDR3 protein: CASSLVGGDGYTF

D gene: NA
clone size: NA
V gene: TRBV6-5
J gene: TRBJ1-1
CDR3 DNA: TGTGCCAGCAGTAGCGGACAGATGAACACTGAAGCTTTCTTT
CDR3 protein: CASSSGQMNTEAFF

D gene: TRBD1
clone size: NA
V gene: TRBV6-6
J gene: TRBJ1-5
CDR3 DNA: TGTGCCAGCAGCCAAAGTGAACAGGGGTTTCAGCCCCAGCATTTT
CDR3 protein: CASSQSEQGFQPQHF

D gene: TRBD2
clone size: NA
V gene: TRBV6-6
J gene: TRBJ2-7
CDR3 DNA: TGTGCCAGCAGCTATAGCGGGGGAGACTACGAGCAGTACTTC
CDR3 protein: CASSYSGGDYEQYF

D gene: NA
clone size: NA
V gene: TRBV5-8
J gene: TRBJ2-7
CDR3 DNA: TGTGCCAGCAGCATCGGGACCTACGAGCAGTACTTC
CDR3 protein: CASSIGTYEQYF

D gene: NA
clone size: NA
V gene: TRBV28
J gene: TRBJ2-7
CDR3 DNA: TGTGCCAGCAGTGGGTACGAGCAGTACTTC
CDR3 protein: CASSGYEQYF

D gene: NA
clone size: NA
V gene: TRBV7-2
J gene: TRBJ2-7
CDR3 DNA: TGTGCCAGCAGCTCGTTCACCGGGGACTTCTACGAGCAGTACTTC
CDR3 protein: CASSSFTGDFYEQYF

D gene: NA
clone size: NA
V gene: TRBV27
J gene: TRBJ2-7
CDR3 DNA: TGTGCCAGCAGCCACGGGACGGCGTACGAGCAGTACTTC
CDR3 protein: CASSHGTAYEQYF

D gene: NA
clone size: NA
V gene: TRBV28
J gene: TRBJ1-6
CDR3 DNA: TGTGCCAGCACATTATACGGGGGCTTCTATAATTCACCCCTCCACTTT
CDR3 protein: CASTLYGGFYNSPLHF

D gene: TRBD1
clone size: NA
V gene: TRBV4-1
J gene: TRBJ1-4
CDR3 DNA: TGCGCCAGCAGCCCGCGTTACTTGACAGGGGCTAATGAAAAACTGTTTTTT
CDR3 protein: CASSPRYLTGANEKLFF

D gene: NA
clone size: once
V gene: TRBV6-5
J gene: TRBJ1-5
CDR3 DNA: TGTGCCAGCTCCGGCAGGGGTGGGAGTCAGCCCCAGCATTTT
CDR3 protein: CASSGRGGSQPQHF

D gene: NA
clone size: NA
V gene: TRBV6-5
J gene: TRBJ1-1
CDR3 DNA: TGTGCCGTGGGGTCAGGGCATTGGACTGAAGCTTTCTTT
CDR3 protein: CAVGSGHWTEAFF

D gene: NA
clone size: NA
V gene: TRBV4-3
J gene: TRBJ2-3
CDR3 DNA: TGCGCCAGCAGCCTAAGTGGGCAGAGTAGCACAGATACGCAGTATTTT
CDR3 protein: CASSLSGQSSTDTQYF

D gene: NA
clone size: few
V gene: TRBV4-1
J gene: TRBJ2-7
CDR3 DNA: TGCGCCAGCAGCAGCCGGGACACTACCTACGAGCAGTACTTC
CDR3 protein: CASSSRDTTYEQYF

D gene: TRBD1
clone size: NA
V gene: TRBV4-3
J gene: TRBJ2-7
CDR3 DNA: TGCGCCAGCAGCCAAGGATTGACAGGGGGAAGGTACGAGCAGTACTTC
CDR3 protein: CASSQGLTGGRYEQYF

D gene: TRBD1
clone size: NA
V gene: TRBV27
J gene: TRBJ2-4
CDR3 DNA: TGTGCCAGCAGTTTACGGGACAGGAGAAACATTCAGTACTTC
CDR3 protein: CASSLRDRRNIQYF

D gene: NA
clone size: NA
V gene: TRBV7-2
J gene: TRBJ1-3
CDR3 DNA: TGTGCCAGCAGCTTAGACGGGGGGGACACCATATATTTT
CDR3 protein: CASSLDGGDTIYF

D gene: TRBD1
clone size: NA
V gene: TRBV27
J gene: TRBJ2-3
CDR3 DNA: TGTGCCAGCACTATAACAGGGGGGTCAGATACGCAGTATTTT
CDR3 protein: CASTITGGSDTQYF

D gene: NA
clone size: NA
V gene: TRBV11-2
J gene: TRBJ2-7
CDR3 DNA: TGTGCCAGCAGCTTAGGTGGGGGGTCCACCTACGAGCAGTACTTC
CDR3 protein: CASSLGGGSTYEQYF

D gene: NA
clone size: NA
V gene: TRBV6-5
J gene: TRBJ1-1
CDR3 DNA: TGTGCCAGCCACCCAGTCAGGACAGAAACTGAAGCTTTCTTT
CDR3 protein: CASHPVRTETEAFF

D gene: NA
clone size: NA
V gene: TRBV27
J gene: TRBJ2-3
CDR3 DNA: TGTGCCAGCAGTTTGTTGGGCACAGATACGCAGTATTTT
CDR3 protein: CASSLLGTDTQYF

D gene: NA
clone size: NA
V gene: TRBV19
J gene: TRBJ2-7
CDR3 DNA: TGTGCCAGTAGTATCGGTGGACAAACCTACGAGCAGTACTTC
CDR3 protein: CASSIGGQTYEQYF

D gene: NA
clone size: NA
V gene: TRBV6-6
J gene: TRBJ2-3
CDR3 DNA: TGTGCCAGCAGTTACCCCGGGCCTGATACGCAGTATTTT
CDR3 protein: CASSYPGPDTQYF

D gene: NA
clone size: NA
V gene: TRBV7-9
J gene: TRBJ1-2
CDR3 DNA: TGTGCCAGCAGTCAAGGGTTCGGCTATGGCTACACCTTC
CDR3 protein: CASSQGFGYGYTF

D gene: NA
clone size: NA
V gene: TRBV5-6
J gene: TRBJ1-1
CDR3 DNA: TGTGCCAGCAGCTTGGCCGGGCCCACTGAAGCTTTCTTT
CDR3 protein: CASSLAGPTEAFF

D gene: NA
clone size: NA
V gene: TRBV4-2
J gene: TRBJ2-2
CDR3 DNA: TGTGCCAGCAGCCAAGACCGGGCCACCTACACCGGGGAGCTGTTTTTT
CDR3 protein: CASSQDRATYTGELFF

D gene: TRBD1
clone size: NA
V gene: TRBV2
J gene: TRBJ1-4
CDR3 DNA: TGTGCCAGCAGTGGCCAGGGGGCAGGGACTAATGAAAAACTGTTTTTT
CDR3 protein: CASSGQGAGTNEKLFF

D gene: NA
clone size: NA
V gene: TRBV5-6
J gene: TRBJ2-4
CDR3 DNA: TGTGCCAGCAGCTTCTCGAATCTTTTGTATCTGGAGGAAAACATTCAGTACTTC
CDR3 protein: CASSFSNLLYLEENIQYF

D gene: NA
clone size: NA
V gene: TRBV18
J gene: TRBJ1-2
CDR3 DNA: TGTGCCAGCTTACCGGCGGGCAGCCCTAACTATGGCTACACCTTC
CDR3 protein: CASLPAGSPNYGYTF

D gene: TRBD2
clone size: NA
V gene: TRBV14
J gene: TRBJ2-1
CDR3 DNA: TGTGCCAGCAGCCACTTAGCGGGGGGGTCTTTGGGTCTTTACAATGAGCAGTTCTTC
CDR3 protein: CASSHLAGGSLGLYNEQFF

D gene: NA
clone size: NA
V gene: TRBV19
J gene: TRBJ1-6
CDR3 DNA: TGTGCCAGTAGTATAGATGATGCGGGCAGGTCGAATTCACCCCTCCACTTT
CDR3 protein: CASSIDDAGRSNSPLHF

D gene: TRBD2
clone size: NA
V gene: TRBV4-1
J gene: TRBJ2-5
CDR3 DNA: TGCGCCAGCAGCCAGGGAGGAGCGGGGGGGCGAGAGACCCAGTACTTC
CDR3 protein: CASSQGGAGGRETQYF

D gene: NA
clone size: NA
V gene: TRBV7-9
J gene: TRBJ1-1
CDR3 DNA: TGTGCCAGCAGCCCCTCCGGGACATTTGAAGCTTTCTTT
CDR3 protein: CASSPSGTFEAFF

D gene: NA
clone size: NA
V gene: TRBV30
J gene: TRBJ1-2
CDR3 DNA: TGTGCCCACCGGGTGGGCCCAGGGTATGGCTACACCTTC
CDR3 protein: CAHRVGPGYGYTF